The rows below give T cell receptor beta chains drawn from one sample of a study of cytomegalovirus exposure and HLA in healthy donors. Assay: immunoSEQ multiplex PCR; the TCRdb copy retains only in-frame clones and omits some. Of around 120,000 clones listed, around 75% are singletons. Sequencing was carried out using PBMCs. Source of these receptors: a woman aged 50 to 60 in good health and CMV-seropositive. Both conserved end residues are part of each CDR3. Fields, in order: clone size, V gene, D gene, J gene, CDR3 protein, CDR3 DNA. The D gene is left open where the match is weak. For some rows the clone size is stated as once, few or many, or as a class when expanded; others skip it.

>NA|TRBV7-9|NA|TRBJ2-7
CASSFVGDSRDEQYF
TGTGCCAGCAGCTTCGTGGGGGACTCTAGGGACGAGCAGTACTTC
>few|TRBV6-1|TRBD2|TRBJ2-7
CASSEVAGGSFSYEQYF
TGTGCCAGCAGTGAAGTTGCTGGCGGGAGTTTCTCCTACGAGCAGTACTTC
>NA|TRBV7-3|TRBD2|TRBJ2-5
CASSFFGAPGLGRETQYF
TGTGCCAGCAGCTTTTTTGGCGCCCCGGGACTAGGGAGAGAGACCCAGTACTTC
>NA|TRBV9|TRBD1|TRBJ1-6
CASSVTGTGGETLHF
TGTGCCAGCAGCGTCACCGGGACAGGGGGCGAGACCCTCCACTTT
>NA|TRBV4-1|TRBD1|TRBJ2-5
CASSQDADRAVQETQYF
TGCGCCAGCAGCCAAGATGCCGACAGGGCCGTCCAAGAGACCCAGTACTTC
>NA|TRBV5-6|NA|TRBJ2-7
CASSLGEAWIHEQYF
TGTGCCAGCAGCTTGGGGGAGGCGTGGATCCACGAGCAGTACTTC
>NA|TRBV19|NA|TRBJ1-2
CASSPGLGYGYTF
TGTGCCAGTAGCCCCGGACTTGGCTATGGCTACACCTTC
>NA|TRBV7-2|TRBD2|TRBJ2-7
CASSPRPGLGYEQYF
TGTGCCAGCAGCCCCAGGCCGGGACTAGGGTACGAGCAGTACTTC
>NA|TRBV19|NA|TRBJ2-5
CASSIGRGETQYF
TGTGCCAGTAGTATCGGCAGGGGAGAGACCCAGTACTTC
>NA|TRBV9|NA|TRBJ2-1
CASSADRTGFNEQFF
TGTGCCAGCAGCGCCGACAGGACCGGTTTCAATGAGCAGTTCTTC
>NA|TRBV2|NA|TRBJ1-5
CASSEEEPAPNQPQHF
TGTGCCAGCAGTGAAGAGGAGCCAGCCCCCAATCAGCCCCAGCATTTT
>once|TRBV2|TRBD2|TRBJ2-2
CASSVRGGHNTGELFF
TGTGCCAGCAGTGTCCGCGGGGGGCATAACACCGGGGAGCTGTTTTTT
>NA|TRBV7-2|NA|TRBJ2-5
CASSPGDRTKRDQYF
TGTGCCAGCAGCCCGGGGGACAGAACCAAGAGAGACCAGTACTTC
>NA|TRBV6-1|NA|TRBJ1-1
CASSLGGGRTEAFF
TGTGCCAGCAGCCTTGGGGGGGGGAGGACTGAAGCTTTCTTT
>NA|TRBV19|TRBD2|TRBJ2-5
CASRTSGRVVETQYF
TGTGCCAGTAGGACTAGCGGGAGGGTCGTGGAGACCCAGTACTTC
>NA|TRBV4-3|NA|TRBJ1-2
CASSQEATANYGYTF
TGCGCCAGCAGCCAAGAAGCGACAGCTAACTATGGCTACACCTTC
>NA|TRBV7-2|TRBD2|TRBJ2-5
CASSFIGEGLLETQYF
TGTGCCAGCAGCTTTATCGGGGAGGGGCTTTTAGAGACCCAGTACTTC
>once|TRBV19|NA|TRBJ1-1
CASKGATEAFF
TGTGCCAGTAAAGGAGCCACTGAAGCTTTCTTT
>NA|TRBV18|NA|TRBJ1-1
CASSPRGLRSLNTEAFF
TGTGCCAGCTCACCAAGGGGCCTTCGGAGCCTGAACACTGAAGCTTTCTTT
>once|TRBV28|NA|TRBJ2-7
CASSRTVIGEQYF
TGTGCCAGCAGTCGCACAGTAATAGGCGAGCAGTACTTC
>NA|TRBV7-9|NA|TRBJ1-2
CASSQEDYGYTF
TGTGCCAGCAGCCAAGAGGACTATGGCTACACCTTC
>NA|TRBV6-5|NA|TRBJ2-1
CASSQGPEQFF
TGTGCCAGCTCCCAGGGGCCTGAGCAGTTCTTC
>NA|TRBV29-1|NA|TRBJ1-2
CSVVYSYTF
TGCAGCGTCGTATACAGCTACACCTTC
>few|TRBV30|NA|TRBJ1-1
CAWSVSYTEAFF
TGTGCCTGGAGTGTTTCGTACACTGAAGCTTTCTTT
>few|TRBV6-5|TRBD1|TRBJ2-7
CASRTGTGSREQYF
TGTGCCAGCAGGACCGGGACAGGGTCTAGGGAGCAGTACTTC
>NA|TRBV11-2|NA|TRBJ2-7
CASSSIAASSYEQYF
TGTGCCAGCAGCTCAATAGCGGCTAGCTCCTACGAGCAGTACTTC
>once|TRBV11-3|TRBD2|TRBJ2-3
CASSSNREADTQYF
TGTGCCAGCAGCTCGAATCGGGAGGCGGATACGCAGTATTTT
>NA|TRBV4-1|TRBD2|TRBJ2-3
CASSVRWRGGSTDTQYF
TGCGCCAGCAGCGTCAGGTGGCGGGGGGGATCCACAGATACGCAGTATTTT
>NA|TRBV9|NA|TRBJ1-2
CASSVAGNWRGYTF
TGTGCCAGCAGCGTAGCTGGCAATTGGAGGGGCTACACCTTC
>NA|TRBV7-9|TRBD2|TRBJ2-7
CASSLGLAGGASYEQYF
TGTGCCAGCAGCCTGGGACTAGCGGGGGGGGCTTCCTACGAGCAGTACTTC
>NA|TRBV7-8|TRBD1|TRBJ2-7
CASSSDRGSDEQYF
TGTGCCAGCAGCTCGGACAGGGGGAGTGACGAGCAGTACTTC
>NA|TRBV19|TRBD1|TRBJ2-1
CASQDRGLSSYNEQFF
TGTGCCAGTCAGGACAGGGGCTTAAGCTCCTACAATGAGCAGTTCTTC
>NA|TRBV20-1|NA|TRBJ2-5
CSARAQDYQYF
TGCAGTGCTAGAGCCCAGGACTACCAGTACTTC
>NA|TRBV5-1|TRBD2|TRBJ2-1
CASSPGLAPTYNEQFF
TGCGCCAGCAGCCCGGGACTAGCGCCTACCTACAATGAGCAGTTCTTC
>NA|TRBV7-3|TRBD1|TRBJ2-2
CASSITGGANTGELFF
TGTGCCAGCAGCATAACAGGGGGCGCGAACACCGGGGAGCTGTTTTTT
>NA|TRBV7-3|TRBD1|TRBJ2-1
CASRGTADNEQFF
TGTGCCAGCAGGGGGACAGCTGACAATGAGCAGTTCTTC
>NA|TRBV9|NA|TRBJ1-5
CASSVAGSNQPQHF
TGTGCCAGCAGCGTAGCAGGAAGCAATCAGCCCCAGCATTTT
>NA|TRBV4-3|NA|TRBJ2-6
CASSQMVLSGGANVLTF
TGCGCCAGCAGCCAAATGGTCCTCTCGGGAGGGGCCAACGTCCTGACTTTC
>NA|TRBV30|NA|TRBJ2-7
CAWSRGAYEQYF
TGTGCCTGGAGTAGGGGTGCCTACGAGCAGTACTTC
>few|TRBV4-2|TRBD2|TRBJ2-3
CASSQVGSGGATDTQYF
TGTGCCAGCAGCCAAGTGGGTAGCGGGGGGGCAACAGATACGCAGTATTTT
>NA|TRBV5-4|TRBD2|TRBJ2-7
CASSRGGAIYEQYF
TGTGCCAGCAGCCGCGGGGGGGCCATCTACGAGCAGTACTTC
>NA|TRBV27|NA|TRBJ2-3
CATRQGSPSTDTQYF
TGTGCCACACGTCAGGGATCACCTAGCACAGATACGCAGTATTTT
>NA|TRBV7-2|TRBD2|TRBJ2-5
CASSKTSGGPTQETQYF
TGTGCCAGCAGCAAGACTAGCGGGGGGCCCACACAAGAGACCCAGTACTTC
>NA|TRBV7-2|NA|TRBJ2-4
CASSYTGTPLDIQYF
TGTGCCAGCAGCTATACCGGGACTCCGTTAGACATTCAGTACTTC
>NA|TRBV4-3|NA|TRBJ1-1
CASSQGGVGSSGNTEAFF
TGCGCCAGCAGCCAAGGGGGGGTCGGTTCCTCGGGGAACACTGAAGCTTTCTTT
>NA|TRBV2|NA|TRBJ2-5
CASRGDSSSLPQYF
TGTGCCAGCAGAGGGGACTCGTCATCGTTACCCCAGTACTTC